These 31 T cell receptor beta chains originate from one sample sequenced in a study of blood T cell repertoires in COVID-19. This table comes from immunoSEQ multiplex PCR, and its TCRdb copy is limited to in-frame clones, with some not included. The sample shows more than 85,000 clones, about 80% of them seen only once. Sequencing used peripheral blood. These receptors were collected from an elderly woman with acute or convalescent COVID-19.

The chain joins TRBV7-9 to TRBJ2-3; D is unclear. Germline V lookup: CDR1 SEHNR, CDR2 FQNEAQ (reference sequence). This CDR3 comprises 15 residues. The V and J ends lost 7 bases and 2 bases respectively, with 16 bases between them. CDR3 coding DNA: TGTGCCAGCACCCTAAGTGTAGCCTCCACAGATACGCAGTATTTT. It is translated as CASTLSVASTDTQYF.

In nucleotides, the CDR3 is TGTGCCAGCTCACCGACACTTAATGAAAAACTGTTTTTT. Translating gives CASSPTLNEKLFF. The chain is built from TRBV18 and TRBJ1-4; unclear D gene. V was trimmed by 3 bases and J by 4 bases, leaving 6 bases between them. Germline loops: CDR1 KGHSH, CDR2 LQKENI. This CDR3 region has 13 residues.

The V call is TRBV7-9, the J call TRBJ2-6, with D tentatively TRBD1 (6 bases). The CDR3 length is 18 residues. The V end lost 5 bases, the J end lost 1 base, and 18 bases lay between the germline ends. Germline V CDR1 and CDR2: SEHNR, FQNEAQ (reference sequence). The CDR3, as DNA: TGTGCCAGCAGCCACTCCGGCAGGGGAAGGTCTGGGGCCAACGTCCTGACTTTC. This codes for CASSHSGRGRSGANVLTF.

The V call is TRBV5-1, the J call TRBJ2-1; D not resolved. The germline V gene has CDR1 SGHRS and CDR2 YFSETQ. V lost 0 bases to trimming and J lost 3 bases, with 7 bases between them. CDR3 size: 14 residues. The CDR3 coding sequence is TGCGCCAGCAGCTTGGGCGCCGGCTACAATGAGCAGTTCTTC. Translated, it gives CASSLGAGYNEQFF.

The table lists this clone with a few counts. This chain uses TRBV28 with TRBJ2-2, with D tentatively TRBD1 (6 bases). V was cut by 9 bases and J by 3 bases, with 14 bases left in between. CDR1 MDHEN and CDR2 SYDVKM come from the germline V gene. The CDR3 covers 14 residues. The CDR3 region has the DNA TGTGCCAGTACCTTGGGGGCCCACACCGGGGAGCTGTTTTTT. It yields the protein CASTLGAHTGELFF.

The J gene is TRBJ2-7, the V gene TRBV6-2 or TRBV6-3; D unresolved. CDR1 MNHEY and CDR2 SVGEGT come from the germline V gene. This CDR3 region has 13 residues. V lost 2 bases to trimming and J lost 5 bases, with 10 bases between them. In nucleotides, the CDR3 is TGTGCCAGCAGTTACGAAGAGGCCGACGAGCAGTACTTC. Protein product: CASSYEEADEQYF.

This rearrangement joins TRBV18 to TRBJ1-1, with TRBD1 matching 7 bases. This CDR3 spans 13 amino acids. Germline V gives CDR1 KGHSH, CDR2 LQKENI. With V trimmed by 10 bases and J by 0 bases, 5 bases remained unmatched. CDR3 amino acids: CATNRGVNTEAFF. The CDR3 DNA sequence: TGTGCCACCAACAGGGGAGTGAACACTGAAGCTTTCTTT.

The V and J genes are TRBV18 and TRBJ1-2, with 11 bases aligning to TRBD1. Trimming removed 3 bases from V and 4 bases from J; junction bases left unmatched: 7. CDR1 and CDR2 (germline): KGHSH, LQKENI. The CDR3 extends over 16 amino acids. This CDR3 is CASSPEGQGGTYGYTF. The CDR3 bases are TGTGCCAGCTCACCGGAGGGACAGGGGGGTACCTATGGCTACACCTTC.

The CDR3 DNA reads TGCGCCAGCAGCTCGCCAGCGGGACTAGCGGGATCGAACACCGGGGAGCTGTTTTTT. As protein: CASSSPAGLAGSNTGELFF. The chain is built from TRBV5-1 and TRBJ2-2; 13 bases are a match to TRBD2. This CDR3 comprises 19 residues. V lost 3 bases to trimming and J lost 0 bases; unmatched junction nucleotides: 8. Germline-derived CDR1 and CDR2 are SGHRS and YFSETQ.

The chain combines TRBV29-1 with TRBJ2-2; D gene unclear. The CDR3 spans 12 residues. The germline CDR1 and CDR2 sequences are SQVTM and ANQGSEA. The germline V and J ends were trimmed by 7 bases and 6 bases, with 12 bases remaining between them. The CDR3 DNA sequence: TGCAGCGCCGGGTCATTAGCCGGGGAGCTGTTTTTT. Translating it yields CSAGSLAGELFF.

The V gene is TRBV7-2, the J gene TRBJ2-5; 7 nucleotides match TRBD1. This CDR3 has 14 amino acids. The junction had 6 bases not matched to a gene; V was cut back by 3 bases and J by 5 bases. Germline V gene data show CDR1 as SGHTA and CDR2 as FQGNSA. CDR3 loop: CASSFDRVVETQYF. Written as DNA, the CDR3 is TGTGCCAGCAGCTTCGACAGGGTAGTGGAGACCCAGTACTTC.

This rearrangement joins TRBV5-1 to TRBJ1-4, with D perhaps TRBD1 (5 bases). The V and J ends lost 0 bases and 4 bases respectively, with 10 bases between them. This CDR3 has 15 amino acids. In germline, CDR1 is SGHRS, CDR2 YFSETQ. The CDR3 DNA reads TGCGCCAGCAGCTTGGCGACAGCGAGTAATGAAAAACTGTTTTTT. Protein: CASSLATASNEKLFF.

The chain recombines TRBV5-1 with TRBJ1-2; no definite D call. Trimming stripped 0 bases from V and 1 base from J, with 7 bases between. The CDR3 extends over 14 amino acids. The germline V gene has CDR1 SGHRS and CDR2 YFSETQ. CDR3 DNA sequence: TGCGCCAGCAGCTTGGACAGCTTTAACTATGGCTACACCTTC. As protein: CASSLDSFNYGYTF.

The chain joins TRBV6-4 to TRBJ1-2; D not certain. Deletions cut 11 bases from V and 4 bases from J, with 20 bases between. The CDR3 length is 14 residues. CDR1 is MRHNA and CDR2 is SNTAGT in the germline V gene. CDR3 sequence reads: CAQPRQADFYGYTF. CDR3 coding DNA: TGTGCCCAACCCCGGCAGGCTGATTTCTATGGCTACACCTTC.

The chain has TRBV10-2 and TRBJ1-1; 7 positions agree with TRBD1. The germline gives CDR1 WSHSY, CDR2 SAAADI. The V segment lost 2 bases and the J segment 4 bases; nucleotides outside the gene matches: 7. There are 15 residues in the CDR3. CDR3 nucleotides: TGCGCCAGCAGTGAGGGTGCAGGGGGGAGCACTGAAGCTTTCTTT. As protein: CASSEGAGGSTEAFF.

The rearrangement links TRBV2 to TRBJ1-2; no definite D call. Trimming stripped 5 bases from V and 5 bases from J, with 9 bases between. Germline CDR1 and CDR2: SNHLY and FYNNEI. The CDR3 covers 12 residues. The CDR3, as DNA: TGTGCCAGCAGTCCCGATACTTATGGCTACACCTTC. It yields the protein CASSPDTYGYTF. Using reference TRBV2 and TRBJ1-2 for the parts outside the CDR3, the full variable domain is EPEVTQTPSHQVTQMGQEVILRCVPISNHLYFYWYRQILGQKVEFLVSFYNNEISEKSEIFDDQFSVERPDGSNFTLKIRSTKLEDSAMYFCASSPDTYGYTFGSGTRLTVV.

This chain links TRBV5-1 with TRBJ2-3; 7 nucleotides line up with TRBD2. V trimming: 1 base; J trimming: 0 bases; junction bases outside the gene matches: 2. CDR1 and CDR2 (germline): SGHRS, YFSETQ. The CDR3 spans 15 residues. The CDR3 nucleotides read TGCGCCAGCAGCTTGCTAGCGGAGAGCACAGATACGCAGTATTTT. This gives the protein CASSLLAESTDTQYF.

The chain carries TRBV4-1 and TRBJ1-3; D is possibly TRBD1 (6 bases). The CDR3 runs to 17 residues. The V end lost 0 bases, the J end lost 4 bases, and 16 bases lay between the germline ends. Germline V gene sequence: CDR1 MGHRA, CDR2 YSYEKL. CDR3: CASSQDHGQGIGNTIYF. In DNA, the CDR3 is TGCGCCAGCAGCCAAGATCATGGCCAGGGGATCGGAAACACCATATATTTT.

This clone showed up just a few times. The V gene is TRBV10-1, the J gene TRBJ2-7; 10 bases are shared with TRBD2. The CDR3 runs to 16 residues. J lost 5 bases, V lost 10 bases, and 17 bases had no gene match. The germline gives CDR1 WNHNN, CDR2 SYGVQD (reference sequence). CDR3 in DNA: TGCGCCAACGGGACTAGCGTAGGTTCTTTCATCCACGAGCAGTACTTC. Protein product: CANGTSVGSFIHEQYF.

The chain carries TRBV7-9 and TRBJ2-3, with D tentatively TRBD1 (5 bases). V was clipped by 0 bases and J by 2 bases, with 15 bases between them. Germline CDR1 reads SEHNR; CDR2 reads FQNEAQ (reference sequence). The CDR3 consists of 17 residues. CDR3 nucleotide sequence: TGTGCCAGCAGCTTAGCGGCGACAGATGGTGTCACAGATACGCAGTATTTT. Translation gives CASSLAATDGVTDTQYF.

The CDR3 is CASSSRQYPTNYGYTF. CDR3 bases: TGTGCCAGCAGCTCAAGACAGTACCCCACTAACTATGGCTACACCTTC. The chain has TRBV5-4 and TRBJ1-2, with D perhaps TRBD1 (5 bases). Trimming cost V 3 bases and J 0 bases, with 15 bases left between them. Germline-derived CDR1 and CDR2 are SGHNT and YYREEE (reference sequence). The CDR3 contains 16 residues.

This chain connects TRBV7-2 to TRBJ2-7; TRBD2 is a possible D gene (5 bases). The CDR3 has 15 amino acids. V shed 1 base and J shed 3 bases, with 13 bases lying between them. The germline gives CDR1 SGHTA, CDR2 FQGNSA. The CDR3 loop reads CASSLVGGSFYEQYF. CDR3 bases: TGTGCCAGCAGCTTAGTAGGAGGCTCCTTCTACGAGCAGTACTTC.

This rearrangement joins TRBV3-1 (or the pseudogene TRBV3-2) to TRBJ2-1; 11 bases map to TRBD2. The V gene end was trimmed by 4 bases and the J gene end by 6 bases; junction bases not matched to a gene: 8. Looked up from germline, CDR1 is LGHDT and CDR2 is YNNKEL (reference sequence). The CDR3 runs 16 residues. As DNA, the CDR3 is TGTGCCAGCAGCCTCGGAACTAGCGGGAGAAGCAATGAGCAGTTCTTC. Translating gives CASSLGTSGRSNEQFF.

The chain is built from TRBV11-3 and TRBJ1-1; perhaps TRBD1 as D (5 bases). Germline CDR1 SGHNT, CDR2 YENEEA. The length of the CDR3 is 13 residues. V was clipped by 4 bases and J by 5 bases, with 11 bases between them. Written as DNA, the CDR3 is TGTGCCAGCAGCTCATCCTCAGGGACTGAAGCTTTCTTT. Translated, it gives CASSSSSGTEAFF.

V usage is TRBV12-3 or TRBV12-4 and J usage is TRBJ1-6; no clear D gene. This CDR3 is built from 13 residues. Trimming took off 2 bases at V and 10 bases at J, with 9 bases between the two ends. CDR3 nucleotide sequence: TGTGCCAGCAGTTTAAGGTTGGGCTCACCCCTCCACTTT. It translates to CASSLRLGSPLHF.

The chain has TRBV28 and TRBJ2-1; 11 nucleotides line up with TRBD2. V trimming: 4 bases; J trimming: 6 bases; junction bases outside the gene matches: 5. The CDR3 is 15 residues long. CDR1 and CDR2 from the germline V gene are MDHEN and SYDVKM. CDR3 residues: CASSSSSGRLNEQFF. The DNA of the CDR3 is TGTGCCAGCAGTTCTTCTAGCGGGAGGCTCAATGAGCAGTTCTTC.

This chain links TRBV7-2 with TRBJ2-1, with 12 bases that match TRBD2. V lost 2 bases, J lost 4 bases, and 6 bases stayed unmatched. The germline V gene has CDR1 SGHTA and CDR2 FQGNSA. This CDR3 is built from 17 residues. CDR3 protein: CASSLRLGLAGYNEQFF. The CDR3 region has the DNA TGTGCCAGCAGCTTAAGGCTCGGACTAGCGGGATACAATGAGCAGTTCTTC.

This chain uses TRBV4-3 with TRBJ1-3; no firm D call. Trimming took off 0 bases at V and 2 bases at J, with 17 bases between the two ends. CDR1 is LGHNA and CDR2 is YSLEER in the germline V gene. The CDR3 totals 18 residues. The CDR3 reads CASSQDPPPDITGNTIYF. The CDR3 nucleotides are TGCGCCAGCAGCCAAGATCCCCCACCCGACATAACTGGAAACACCATATATTTT.

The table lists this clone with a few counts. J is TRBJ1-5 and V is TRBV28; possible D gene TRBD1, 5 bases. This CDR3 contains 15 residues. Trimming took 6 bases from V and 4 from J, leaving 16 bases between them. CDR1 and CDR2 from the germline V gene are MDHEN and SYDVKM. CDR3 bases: TGTGCCAGCAGCGGTTCCCAGGGCCTTAATCAGCCCCAGCATTTT. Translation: CASSGSQGLNQPQHF.

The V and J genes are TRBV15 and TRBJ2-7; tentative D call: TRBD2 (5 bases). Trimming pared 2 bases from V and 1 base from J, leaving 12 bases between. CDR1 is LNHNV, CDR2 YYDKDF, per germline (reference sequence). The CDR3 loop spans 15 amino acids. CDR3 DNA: TGTGCCACCAGCAGAAGCGCCACGGGGTCCTACGAGCAGTACTTC. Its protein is CATSRSATGSYEQYF. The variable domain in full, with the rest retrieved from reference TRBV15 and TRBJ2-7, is DAMVIQNPRYQVTQFGKPVTLSCSQTLNHNVMYWYQQKSSQAPKLLFHYYDKDFNNEADTPDNFQSRRPNTSFCFLDIRSPGLGDTAMYLCATSRSATGSYEQYFGPGTRLTVT.

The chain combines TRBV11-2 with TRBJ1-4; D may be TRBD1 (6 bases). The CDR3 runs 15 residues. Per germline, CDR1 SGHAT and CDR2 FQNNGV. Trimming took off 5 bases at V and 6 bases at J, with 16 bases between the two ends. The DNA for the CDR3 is TGTGCCAGCAGCGTAGGACAGACGCGACATGAAAAACTGTTTTTT. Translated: CASSVGQTRHEKLFF.